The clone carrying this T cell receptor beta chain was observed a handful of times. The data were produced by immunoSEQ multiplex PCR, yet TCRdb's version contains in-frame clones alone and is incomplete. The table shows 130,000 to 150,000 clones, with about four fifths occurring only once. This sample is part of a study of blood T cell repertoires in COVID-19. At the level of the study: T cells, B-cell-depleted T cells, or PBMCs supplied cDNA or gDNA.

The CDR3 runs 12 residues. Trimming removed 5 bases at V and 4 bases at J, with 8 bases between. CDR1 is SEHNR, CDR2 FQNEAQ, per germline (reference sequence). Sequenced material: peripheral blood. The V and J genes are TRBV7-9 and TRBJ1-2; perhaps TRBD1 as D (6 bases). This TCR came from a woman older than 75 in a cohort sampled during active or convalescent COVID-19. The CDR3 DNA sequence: TGTGCCAGCAGCGCACAGGGCTATGGCTACACCTTC. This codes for CASSAQGYGYTF.